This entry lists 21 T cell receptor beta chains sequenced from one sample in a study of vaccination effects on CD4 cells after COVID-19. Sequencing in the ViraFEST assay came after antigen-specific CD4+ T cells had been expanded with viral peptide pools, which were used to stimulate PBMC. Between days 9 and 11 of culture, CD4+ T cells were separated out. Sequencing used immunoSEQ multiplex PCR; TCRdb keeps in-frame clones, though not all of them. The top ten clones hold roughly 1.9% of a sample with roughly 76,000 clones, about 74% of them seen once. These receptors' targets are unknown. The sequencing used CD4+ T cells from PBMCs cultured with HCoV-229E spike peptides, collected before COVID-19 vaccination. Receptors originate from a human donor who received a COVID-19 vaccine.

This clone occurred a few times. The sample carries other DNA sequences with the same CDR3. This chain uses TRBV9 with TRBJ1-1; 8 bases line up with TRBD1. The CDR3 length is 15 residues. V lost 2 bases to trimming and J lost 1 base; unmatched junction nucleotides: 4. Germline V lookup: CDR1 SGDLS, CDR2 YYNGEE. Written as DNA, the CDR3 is TGTGCCAGCAGCGTTACCGGGACAGGGAACACTGAAGCTTTCTTT. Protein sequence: CASSVTGTGNTEAFF. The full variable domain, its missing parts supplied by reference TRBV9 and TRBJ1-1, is DSGVTQTPKHLITATGQRVTLRCSPRSGDLSVYWYQQSLDQGLQFLIQYYNGEERAKGNILERFSAQQFPDLHSELNLSSLELGDSALYFCASSVTGTGNTEAFFGQGTRLTVV.

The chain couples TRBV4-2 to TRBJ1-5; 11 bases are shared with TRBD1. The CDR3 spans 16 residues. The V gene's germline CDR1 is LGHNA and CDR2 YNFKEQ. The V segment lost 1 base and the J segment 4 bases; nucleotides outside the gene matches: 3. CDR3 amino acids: CASSQGGDRGNQPQHF. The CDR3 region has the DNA TGTGCCAGCAGCCAAGGAGGGGACAGGGGGAATCAGCCCCAGCATTTT.

This CDR3 reads CASSPLEGSSGNTIYF. Here the CDR3 DNA reads TGTGCCAGCTCACCCTTGGAGGGGAGCTCTGGAAACACCATATATTTT. V and J are TRBV18 and TRBJ1-3; possible D gene TRBD1, 5 bases. The CDR3 contains 16 residues. CDR1 is KGHSH, CDR2 LQKENI, per germline. V lost 3 bases and J lost 0, with 12 bases in between.

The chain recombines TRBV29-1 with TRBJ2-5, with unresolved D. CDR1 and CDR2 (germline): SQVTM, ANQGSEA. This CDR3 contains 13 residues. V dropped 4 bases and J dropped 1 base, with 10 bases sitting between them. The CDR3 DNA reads TGCAGCGTTGGGCGTTCGGTCCAAGAGACCCAGTACTTC. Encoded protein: CSVGRSVQETQYF.

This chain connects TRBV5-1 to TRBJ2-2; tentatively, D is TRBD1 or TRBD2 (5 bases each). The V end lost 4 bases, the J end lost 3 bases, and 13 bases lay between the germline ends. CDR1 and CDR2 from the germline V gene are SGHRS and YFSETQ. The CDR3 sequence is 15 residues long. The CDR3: CASSQVRGDTGELFF. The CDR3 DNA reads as TGCGCCAGCAGCCAGGTACGGGGCGACACCGGGGAGCTGTTTTTT. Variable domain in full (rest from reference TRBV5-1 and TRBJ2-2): KAGVTQTPRYLIKTRGQQVTLSCSPISGHRSVSWYQQTPGQGLQFLFEYFSETQRNKGNFPGRFSGRQFSNSRSEMNVSTLELGDSALYLCASSQVRGDTGELFFGEGSRLTVL.

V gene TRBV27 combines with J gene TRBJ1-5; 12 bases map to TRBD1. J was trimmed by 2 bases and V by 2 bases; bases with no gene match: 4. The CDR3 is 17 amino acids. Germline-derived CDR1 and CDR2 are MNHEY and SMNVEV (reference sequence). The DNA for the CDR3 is TGTGCCAGCAGTTTAGGGACAGGGGGCTATCGCAATCAGCCCCAGCATTTT. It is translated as CASSLGTGGYRNQPQHF.

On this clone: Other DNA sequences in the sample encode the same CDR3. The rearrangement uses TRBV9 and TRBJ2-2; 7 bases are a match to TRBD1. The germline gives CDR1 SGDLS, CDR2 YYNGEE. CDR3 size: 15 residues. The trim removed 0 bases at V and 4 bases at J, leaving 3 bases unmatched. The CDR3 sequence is CASSVVPGGTGELFF. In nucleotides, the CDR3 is TGTGCCAGCAGCGTAGTCCCAGGGGGCACCGGGGAGCTGTTTTTT.

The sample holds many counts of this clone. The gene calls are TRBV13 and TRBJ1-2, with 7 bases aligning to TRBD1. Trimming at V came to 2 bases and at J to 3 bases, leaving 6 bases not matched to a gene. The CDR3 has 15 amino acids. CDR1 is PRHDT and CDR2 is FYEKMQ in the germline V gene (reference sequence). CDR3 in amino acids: CASSLFRDRYYGYTF. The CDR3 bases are TGTGCCAGCAGCTTATTTAGGGACAGATACTATGGCTACACCTTC.

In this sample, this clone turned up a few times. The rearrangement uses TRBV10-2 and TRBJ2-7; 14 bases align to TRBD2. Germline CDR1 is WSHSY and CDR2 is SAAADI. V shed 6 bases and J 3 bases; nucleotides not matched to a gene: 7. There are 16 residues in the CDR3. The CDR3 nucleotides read TGCGCCAGCAGCCGCGGACTAGCGGGGGGTTTCTACGAGCAGTACGTC. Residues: CASSRGLAGGFYEQYV.

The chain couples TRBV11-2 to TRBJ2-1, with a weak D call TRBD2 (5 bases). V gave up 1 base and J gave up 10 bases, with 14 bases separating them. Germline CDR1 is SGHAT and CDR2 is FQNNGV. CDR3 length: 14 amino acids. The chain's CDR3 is CASSLGGSRTEQFF. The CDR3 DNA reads TGTGCCAGCAGCTTAGGCGGGTCTAGGACCGAGCAGTTCTTC.

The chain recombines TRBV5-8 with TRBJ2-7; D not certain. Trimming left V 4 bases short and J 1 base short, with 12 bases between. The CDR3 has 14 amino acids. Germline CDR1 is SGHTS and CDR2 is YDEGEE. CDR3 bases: TGTGCCAGCAGCATGCGACCCCTATCCTACGAGCAGTACGTC. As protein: CASSMRPLSYEQYV.

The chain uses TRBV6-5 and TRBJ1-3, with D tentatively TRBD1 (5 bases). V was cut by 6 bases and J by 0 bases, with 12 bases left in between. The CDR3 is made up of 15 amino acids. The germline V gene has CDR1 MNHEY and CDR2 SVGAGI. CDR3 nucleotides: TGTGCCAGCAGCTCGGGACTGAACTCTGGAAACACCATATATTTT. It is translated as CASSSGLNSGNTIYF.

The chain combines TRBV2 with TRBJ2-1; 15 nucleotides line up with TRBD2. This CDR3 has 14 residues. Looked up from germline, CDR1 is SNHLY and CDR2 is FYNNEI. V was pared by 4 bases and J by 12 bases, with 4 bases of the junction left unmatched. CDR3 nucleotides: TGTGCCAGCAGTGCCGGACTAGCGGGGGGGTTGCAGTTCTTC. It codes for CASSAGLAGGLQFF.

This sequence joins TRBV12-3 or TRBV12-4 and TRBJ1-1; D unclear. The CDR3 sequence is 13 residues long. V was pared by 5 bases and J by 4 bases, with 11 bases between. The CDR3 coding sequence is TGTGCCAGCAGTCCTGGGAAACTCACTGAAGCTTTCTTT. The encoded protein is CASSPGKLTEAFF.

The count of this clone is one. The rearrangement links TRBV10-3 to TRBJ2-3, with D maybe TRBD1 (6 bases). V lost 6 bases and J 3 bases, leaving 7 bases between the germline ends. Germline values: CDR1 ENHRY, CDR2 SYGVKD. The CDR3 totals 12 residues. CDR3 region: CAIRQGTDTQYF. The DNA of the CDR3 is TGTGCCATCAGACAGGGTACAGATACGCAGTATTTT.

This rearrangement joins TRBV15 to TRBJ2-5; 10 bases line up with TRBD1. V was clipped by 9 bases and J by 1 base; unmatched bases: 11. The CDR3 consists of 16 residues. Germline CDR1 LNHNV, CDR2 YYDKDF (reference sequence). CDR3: CATRAGDRGSQETQYF. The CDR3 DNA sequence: TGTGCCACAAGAGCGGGGGACAGGGGAAGCCAAGAGACCCAGTACTTC. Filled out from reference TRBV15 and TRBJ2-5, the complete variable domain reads DAMVIQNPRYQVTQFGKPVTLSCSQTLNHNVMYWYQQKSSQAPKLLFHYYDKDFNNEADTPDNFQSRRPNTSFCFLDIRSPGLGDTAMYLCATRAGDRGSQETQYFGPGTRLLVL.

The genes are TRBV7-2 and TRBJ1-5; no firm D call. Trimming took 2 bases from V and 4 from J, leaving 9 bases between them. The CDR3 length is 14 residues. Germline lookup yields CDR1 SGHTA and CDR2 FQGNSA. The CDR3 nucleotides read TGTGCCAGCAGCTTATCCGGACTAAATCAGCCCCAGCATTTT. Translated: CASSLSGLNQPQHF.

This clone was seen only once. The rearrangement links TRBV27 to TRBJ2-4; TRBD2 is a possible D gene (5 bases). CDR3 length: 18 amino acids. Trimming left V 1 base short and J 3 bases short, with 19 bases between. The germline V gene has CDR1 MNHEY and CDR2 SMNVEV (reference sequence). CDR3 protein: CASSLFRTEGSGKNIQYF. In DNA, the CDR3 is TGTGCCAGCAGTTTATTTCGAACAGAGGGTTCGGGCAAAAACATTCAGTACTTC.

CDR3: CASSARSGTEAFF. CDR3 nucleotide sequence: TGTGCCAGCAGTGCCCGGTCGGGCACTGAAGCTTTCTTT. The chain is built from TRBV25-1 and TRBJ1-1; D call uncertain. In germline, CDR1 is MGHDK, CDR2 SYGVNS. This CDR3 contains 13 residues. V dropped 4 bases and J dropped 4 bases, with 10 bases sitting between them.

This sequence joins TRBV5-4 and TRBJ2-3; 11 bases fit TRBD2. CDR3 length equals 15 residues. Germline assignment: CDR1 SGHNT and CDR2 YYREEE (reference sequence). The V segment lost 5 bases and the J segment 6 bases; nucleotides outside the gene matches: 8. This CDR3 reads CASRSPSGGPDTQYF. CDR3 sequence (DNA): TGTGCCAGCAGAAGTCCTAGCGGGGGGCCGGATACGCAGTATTTT.

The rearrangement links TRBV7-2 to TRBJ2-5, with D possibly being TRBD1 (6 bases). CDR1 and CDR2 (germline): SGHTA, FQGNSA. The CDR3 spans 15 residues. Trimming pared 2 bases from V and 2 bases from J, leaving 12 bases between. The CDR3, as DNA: TGTGCCAGCAGCTTACTCGTTGGACAGCAAGAGACCCAGTACTTC. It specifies CASSLLVGQQETQYF.